The rows below give T cell receptor beta chains drawn from one sample of a study of blood T cells in healthy people across ages. One entry per CDR3 protein, called by TCRdb with MiXCR from the 5' RACE reads. Among about 800,000 distinct CDR3 sequences, around 25% were seen once, and the ten largest hold more than 3%. These data were likewise used in another study, on T cells of mothers and their children.

Sequenced: blood. The receptors originated from a boy younger than 18 in good health. The CDR3 runs from the conserved cysteine through the conserved F or W. The D gene is left open where the match is weak. The size entry is marked missing in some rows and otherwise reads once, few, many or a size class.

J | V | size | D | CDR3 | DNA
TRBJ2-1 | TRBV20-1 | NA | NA | CSAIYGARGNEQFF | TGCAGTGCTATTTATGGGGCAAGAGGCAATGAGCAGTTCTTC
TRBJ2-1 | TRBV28 | NA | NA | CASSSGGFNEQFF | TGTGCCAGCAGTTCAGGTGGATTCAATGAGCAGTTCTTC
TRBJ2-1 | TRBV4-3 | few | NA | CASSPVVADNEQFF | TGCGCCAGCAGCCCCGTAGTAGCGGACAATGAGCAGTTCTTC
TRBJ1-3 | TRBV14 | NA | NA | CASSQVGGAGNTIYF | TGTGCCAGCAGCCAAGTCGGAGGGGCTGGAAACACCATATATTTT
TRBJ1-4 | TRBV19 | NA | NA | CASSFTGTNEKLFF | TGTGCCAGTAGCTTCACGGGGACTAATGAAAAACTGTTTTTT
TRBJ2-5 | TRBV6-5 | NA | NA | CTSSYKGGETQYF | TGTACCAGCAGTTACAAAGGGGGAGAGACCCAGTACTTC
TRBJ2-6 | TRBV7-2 | NA | TRBD2 | CASSPLAGESGANVLTF | TGTGCCAGCAGCCCACTAGCGGGAGAGTCTGGGGCCAACGTCCTGACTTTC
TRBJ2-6 | TRBV28 | NA | NA | CATTSNLSGANVLTF | TGTGCCACGACTTCTAATCTCTCTGGGGCCAACGTCCTGACTTTC
TRBJ2-3 | TRBV7-3 | NA | NA | CASSSVHTDTQYF | TGTGCCAGCAGCTCGGTTCACACAGATACGCAGTATTTT
TRBJ2-7 | TRBV29-1 | few | TRBD1 | CGVEEGTGGYEQYF | TGCGGCGTTGAAGAAGGGACAGGGGGCTACGAGCAGTACTTC
TRBJ2-7 | TRBV7-6 | few | NA | CASSLLGPADSYEQYF | TGTGCCAGCAGCTTGCTGGGACCAGCGGACTCCTACGAGCAGTACTTC
TRBJ1-1 | TRBV20-1 | many | NA | CSAKGAMNTEAFF | TGCAGTGCTAAAGGCGCCATGAACACTGAAGCTTTCTTT
TRBJ1-1 | TRBV7-2 | NA | TRBD1 | CASSLALGRTGKLDTEAFF | TGTGCCAGCAGCTTAGCATTGGGTAGGACAGGCAAGTTGGACACTGAAGCTTTCTTT
TRBJ1-5 | TRBV4-3 | NA | NA | CAGSQDRSGTNQPQHF | TGCGCCGGCAGCCAAGATAGGTCCGGAACTAATCAGCCCCAGCATTTT
TRBJ2-7 | TRBV10-3 | NA | TRBD1 | CAIRPDRASYEQYF | TGTGCCATCAGGCCGGACAGGGCCTCCTACGAGCAGTACTTC
TRBJ2-2 | TRBV5-1 | NA | NA | CASSSRTSGGELFF | TGCGCCAGCAGCTCCCGAACTTCCGGCGGGGAGCTGTTTTTT
TRBJ2-1 | TRBV12-3/TRBV12-4 | few | NA | CASVEGSAVYNEQFF | TGTGCCAGCGTTGAAGGATCGGCGGTTTACAATGAGCAGTTCTTC
TRBJ1-6 | TRBV4-2 | NA | TRBD1 | CASSQVTGATGPLHF | TGTGCCAGCAGCCAGGTGACAGGGGCCACTGGTCCCCTCCACTTT
TRBJ1-6 | TRBV28 | NA | NA | CASSLWGGEESPLHF | TGTGCCAGCAGTTTATGGGGGGGCGAGGAGTCACCCCTCCACTTT
TRBJ2-3 | TRBV5-1 | NA | TRBD2 | CASSPGLGGGTKDTQYF | TGCGCCAGCAGCCCAGGCCTTGGCGGGGGGACCAAGGATACGCAGTATTTT
TRBJ1-2 | TRBV6-5 | NA | NA | CASSGTGTSHNYGYTF | TGTGCCAGCAGTGGAACCGGGACTTCACATAACTATGGCTACACCTTC
TRBJ1-2 | TRBV18 | NA | TRBD1 | CASSPPVDRRGYTF | TGTGCCAGCTCACCACCCGTGGACAGGAGAGGCTACACCTTC
TRBJ1-5 | TRBV12-3/TRBV12-4 | NA | TRBD1 | CASRDRSGGNQPQHF | TGTGCCAGCAGGGACAGGAGCGGGGGCAATCAGCCCCAGCATTTT
TRBJ2-7 | TRBV13 | NA | TRBD1 | CASRRAGGRYEQYF | TGTGCCAGCAGAAGGGCAGGGGGCCGATACGAGCAGTACTTC
TRBJ1-4 | TRBV7-9 | NA | NA | CASNRRGSNEKLFF | TGTGCCAGCAACCGACGGGGATCTAATGAAAAACTGTTTTTT
TRBJ1-1 | TRBV5-1 | few | NA | CASSLEEGMNTEAFF | TGCGCCAGCAGCTTGGAGGAAGGAATGAACACTGAAGCTTTCTTT
TRBJ1-1 | TRBV5-1 | few | TRBD1 | CASSKMGQMNTEAFF | TGCGCCAGCAGTAAAATGGGACAGATGAACACTGAAGCTTTCTTT
TRBJ1-2 | TRBV7-2 | few | NA | CASSLAPDDYGYTF | TGTGCCAGCAGCTTAGCCCCAGACGACTATGGCTACACCTTC
TRBJ2-7 | TRBV13 | NA | TRBD1 | CASSPGQGMTGEQYF | TGTGCCAGCAGCCCAGGACAGGGTATGACGGGCGAGCAGTACTTC
TRBJ2-7 | TRBV7-6 | NA | NA | CASSLEPVVPYEQYF | TGTGCCAGCAGCTTAGAGCCGGTAGTTCCCTACGAGCAGTACTTC
TRBJ2-1 | TRBV5-4 | NA | TRBD2 | CASSLGVLAGVRNEQFF | TGTGCCAGCAGCTTGGGGGTATTAGCGGGAGTGCGCAATGAGCAGTTCTTC
TRBJ1-4 | TRBV5-6 | NA | NA | CASSQYTEKLFF | TGTGCCAGCAGCCAATACACGGAAAAACTGTTTTTT
TRBJ2-5 | TRBV4-3 | few | NA | CASSLTLNSQETQYF | TGCGCCAGCAGCCTGACCCTCAATTCGCAAGAGACCCAGTACTTC
TRBJ2-7 | TRBV19 | few | NA | CASSVDKANEQYF | TGTGCCAGTAGTGTAGACAAGGCCAACGAGCAGTACTTC
TRBJ2-7 | TRBV6-2/TRBV6-3 | NA | NA | CASSRRAYEQYF | TGTGCCAGCAGTAGACGGGCCTACGAGCAGTACTTC
TRBJ2-7 | TRBV28 | NA | NA | CASSFQGYSYEQYF | TGTGCCAGCAGTTTTCAGGGCTATTCCTACGAGCAGTACTTC
TRBJ2-7 | TRBV4-3 | NA | NA | CASSQDTGSGYEQYF | TGCGCCAGCAGCCAAGATACAGGGTCCGGGTACGAGCAGTACTTC
TRBJ2-7 | TRBV15 | NA | NA | CATSRDWAYEQYF | TGTGCCACCAGCAGAGACTGGGCCTACGAGCAGTACTTC
TRBJ2-3 | TRBV5-1 | few | NA | CASSAQRRGTDTQYF | TGCGCCAGCAGCGCACAGCGGAGAGGCACAGATACGCAGTATTTT
TRBJ2-3 | TRBV12-3/TRBV12-4 | NA | NA | CASSSQQSSTDTQYF | TGTGCCAGCAGTTCCCAACAGAGTAGCACAGATACGCAGTATTTT
TRBJ1-4 | TRBV4-2 | NA | NA | CASSLGFKTNEKLFF | TGTGCCAGCAGCCTCGGTTTTAAGACTAATGAAAAACTGTTTTTT
TRBJ1-1 | TRBV20-1 | NA | NA | CSAEDTGRTEAFF | TGCAGTGCGGAAGATACAGGGCGCACTGAAGCTTTCTTT